This entry lists 24 T cell receptor beta chains sequenced from one sample in a study of cytomegalovirus exposure and HLA in healthy donors. PCR used 60 Vbeta primers and 13 Jbeta primers. Sequencing was performed with immunoSEQ multiplex PCR; in TCRdb, only in-frame clones are kept and a portion is missing. The repertoire holds more than 90,000 clones, 78% seen once, with 0.7% to 0.85% in the top ten. Sample: PBMCs. Receptor source: a woman aged 60-75 years in good health and CMV-seronegative.

This clone was seen only a few times. V is TRBV5-6 and J is TRBJ2-4; D is undetermined. CDR3 length: 16 amino acids. Germline lookup yields CDR1 SGHDT and CDR2 YYEEEE. Trimming took 4 bases from V and 3 from J, leaving 17 bases between them. CDR3 amino acids: CASSALPEYDKNIQYF. For the CDR3, the DNA is TGTGCCAGCAGCGCGCTCCCGGAGTATGACAAAAACATTCAGTACTTC.

This clone was picked up one time. The chain uses TRBV4-1 and TRBJ2-7, with D maybe TRBD2 (5 bases). The V end lost 1 base, the J end lost 0 bases, and 19 bases lay between the germline ends. There are 18 residues in the CDR3. Germline CDR1 is MGHRA and CDR2 is YSYEKL. The CDR3 spells CASSQAPVRTESSYEQYF. The DNA of the CDR3 is TGCGCCAGCAGCCAAGCCCCGGTGAGGACTGAGAGCTCCTACGAGCAGTACTTC.

This clone was seen a single time. The CDR3 loop reads CASSLRIAGSEQYF. DNA for the CDR3: TGTGCCAGCAGCTTAAGAATCGCGGGTTCCGAGCAGTACTTC. The chain recombines TRBV7-2 with TRBJ2-7; D possibly corresponds to TRBD2 (5 bases). Germline CDR1 is SGHTA and CDR2 is FQGNSA. This CDR3 contains 14 residues. V was trimmed by 2 bases and J by 6 bases, leaving 14 bases between them.

This chain joins TRBV10-2 and TRBJ2-7; TRBD2 matches 7 bases. This CDR3 spans 16 amino acids. V shed 6 bases and J 0 bases; nucleotides not matched to a gene: 11. Germline-derived CDR1 and CDR2 are WSHSY and SAAADI. CDR3 protein: CASRNTLATNSYEQYF. CDR3 nucleotides: TGCGCCAGCAGGAACACACTAGCGACTAACTCCTACGAGCAGTACTTC.

CDR3 residues: CASSSARTSYEQYF. CDR3 in DNA: TGTGCCAGCAGCTCCGCCAGGACATCATACGAGCAGTACTTC. The genes are TRBV7-2 and TRBJ2-7; D possibly corresponds to TRBD1 (5 bases). Trimming pared 4 bases from V and 4 bases from J, leaving 14 bases between. The length of the CDR3 is 14 residues. Germline CDR1 SGHTA, CDR2 FQGNSA. Together with reference TRBV7-2 and TRBJ2-7, the CDR3 gives the full variable domain: GAGVSQSPSNKVTEKGKDVELRCDPISGHTALYWYRQSLGQGLEFLIYFQGNSAPDKSGLPSDRFSAERTGGSVSTLTIQRTQQEDSAVYLCASSSARTSYEQYFGPGTRLTVT.

This chain connects TRBV7-9 to TRBJ2-1, with 8 bases lining up with TRBD2. Trimming at V came to 4 bases and at J to 9 bases, leaving 14 bases not matched to a gene. This CDR3 comprises 16 residues. Germline loops: CDR1 SEHNR, CDR2 FQNEAQ (reference sequence). The CDR3 bases are TGTGCCAGCAGCTCCCCAGCCGGACTAGCAATTAGTGAGCAGTTCTTC. Protein product: CASSSPAGLAISEQFF. Full variable domain (rest looked up from reference TRBV7-9 and TRBJ2-1): DTGVSQNPRHKITKRGQNVTFRCDPISEHNRLYWYRQTLGQGPEFLTYFQNEAQLEKSRLLSDRFSAERPKGSFSTLEIQRTEQGDSAMYLCASSSPAGLAISEQFFGPGTRLTVL.

The rearrangement links TRBV27 to TRBJ2-7, with 7 bases that match TRBD1. CDR3 length equals 15 residues. Germline V gene lookup returns CDR1 MNHEY and CDR2 SMNVEV (reference sequence). V lost 2 bases and J lost 3; bases outside the gene matches: 7. CDR3 sequence: CASSLLGQDFYEQYF. Here the CDR3 DNA reads TGTGCCAGCAGTTTACTTGGACAGGATTTCTACGAGCAGTACTTC.

Points on this clone: One end of the junction is discordant with germline, which a read error may explain. CDR3 protein: CASGYTFPTYEQYF. CDR3 in DNA: TGTGCCAGCGGTTACACATTTCCCACCTACGAGCAGTACTTC. The chain has TRBV6-5 and TRBJ2-7, with D unclear. Looked up from germline, CDR1 is MNHEY and CDR2 is SVGAGI. The CDR3 is made up of 14 amino acids.

This rearrangement joins TRBV10-3 to TRBJ1-6; 8 nucleotides match TRBD1. This CDR3 region has 14 residues. The trim removed 5 bases at V and 10 bases at J, leaving 7 bases unmatched. Germline CDR1 reads ENHRY; CDR2 reads SYGVKD. The DNA for the CDR3 is TGTGCCATCAGTAACAGGGGGTCAGGCTCACCCCTCCACTTT. Protein sequence: CAISNRGSGSPLHF.

The chain combines TRBV4-3 with TRBJ2-1; no clear D gene. Trimming took off 1 base at V and 6 bases at J, with 7 bases between the two ends. CDR3 size: 13 residues. From germline, CDR1 is LGHNA and CDR2 YSLEER. The CDR3 sequence: CASSQGQRNEQFF. The CDR3 region has the DNA TGCGCCAGCAGCCAAGGTCAGCGCAATGAGCAGTTCTTC.

This clone has just one count. This chain connects TRBV7-9 to TRBJ2-1; TRBD2 matches at 13 bases. Trimming removed 5 bases from V and 7 bases from J; junction bases left unmatched: 5. Germline V lookup: CDR1 SEHNR, CDR2 FQNEAQ (reference sequence). CDR3 length equals 15 residues. CDR3 sequence (DNA): TGTGCCAGCAGCATACTAGCGGGAGGGGGAAATGAGCAGTTCTTC. It specifies CASSILAGGGNEQFF.

This clone was observed a handful of times. The gene calls are TRBV5-5 and TRBJ1-1, with D possibly TRBD1 on 5 matching bases. The V end lost 2 bases, the J end lost 5 bases, and 13 bases lay between the germline ends. CDR1 and CDR2 (germline): SGHKS, YYEKEE (reference sequence). The CDR3 is 14 amino acids. The CDR3 region is CASSFGRAGTEAFF. CDR3 sequence (DNA): TGTGCCAGCAGCTTTGGCAGGGCGGGGACTGAAGCTTTCTTT.

V and J are TRBV30 and TRBJ2-1; D ambiguous. Germline-derived CDR1 and CDR2 are GTSNPN and SVGIG (reference sequence). The CDR3 has 11 amino acids. Trimming took 5 bases from V and 4 from J, leaving 6 bases between them. CDR3 protein: CAWERYNEQFF. DNA for the CDR3: TGTGCCTGGGAGAGATACAATGAGCAGTTCTTC.

V and J are TRBV2 and TRBJ2-3, with 7 positions matching TRBD2. Germline V lookup: CDR1 SNHLY, CDR2 FYNNEI. With V trimmed by 1 base and J by 4 bases, 2 bases remained unmatched. The CDR3 is 14 amino acids. The CDR3 is CASSEGLAADTQYF. CDR3 DNA sequence: TGTGCCAGCAGTGAAGGACTAGCCGCAGATACGCAGTATTTT.

This clone appeared once. The V gene is TRBV6-6, the J gene TRBJ1-1, with D uncertain. The V end lost 0 bases, the J end lost 1 base, and 9 bases lay between the germline ends. This CDR3 region has 15 residues. The germline V gene encodes CDR1 MNHNY and CDR2 SVGAGI (reference sequence). The CDR3 bases are TGTGCCAGCAGTTACTCGATGACAACGAACACTGAAGCTTTCTTT. This gives the protein CASSYSMTTNTEAFF.

This clone was detected a few times. The rearrangement joins TRBV7-2 to TRBJ1-3; maybe TRBD1 (6 bases). This CDR3 has 16 residues. Germline V CDR1 and CDR2: SGHTA, FQGNSA. V shed 5 bases and J shed 0 bases, with 14 bases lying between them. In nucleotides, the CDR3 is TGTGCCAGCAGCCCACAGGGAACCAACTCTGGAAACACCATATATTTT. Residues: CASSPQGTNSGNTIYF.

V gene TRBV6-4 combines with J gene TRBJ1-6; 9 nucleotides match TRBD1. V was pared by 6 bases and J by 9 bases, with 12 bases of the junction left unmatched. This CDR3 has 16 amino acids. Germline V CDR1 and CDR2: MRHNA, SNTAGT. The CDR3 sequence: CASSEWGTGWGSPLHF. CDR3 coding DNA: TGTGCCAGCAGCGAATGGGGGACAGGGTGGGGTTCACCCCTCCACTTT.

V usage is TRBV7-7 and J usage is TRBJ2-7, with TRBD1 matching over 9 bases. The CDR3 has 14 amino acids. The germline V gene encodes CDR1 SSHAT and CDR2 FNYEAQ (reference sequence). Unmatched junction bases numbered 5, after V lost 3 bases and J lost 5 bases. The CDR3 here is CASSFRDRDHEQYF. The CDR3 DNA reads as TGTGCCAGCAGCTTCCGGGACAGGGACCACGAGCAGTACTTC.

J is TRBJ2-5 and V is TRBV18; 8 bases agree with TRBD2. Losses at the gene ends were 3 bases for V and 5 bases for J; bases not matched to a gene: 11. The germline CDR1 and CDR2 sequences are KGHSH and LQKENI. CDR3 length: 16 residues. CDR3 bases: TGTGCCAGCTCACCGTCACTAGCGGAACGTGGGGAGACCCAGTACTTC. As protein: CASSPSLAERGETQYF.

The chain combines TRBV6-6 with TRBJ2-3, with TRBD2 identical over 13 bases. The CDR3 consists of 15 residues. Germline values: CDR1 MNHNY, CDR2 SVGAGI (reference sequence). The junction had 6 bases not matched to a gene; V was cut back by 6 bases and J by 6 bases. This CDR3 reads CASSLTSGRGDTQYF. CDR3 DNA: TGTGCCAGCAGCCTTACTAGCGGGAGGGGCGATACGCAGTATTTT.

Of note for this clone: At one of its ends the junction is not consistent with the germline gene, which may arise from a read error. This specimen includes other DNA sequences encoding the same CDR3. The chain recombines TRBV4-3 with TRBJ1-1; tentatively, D is TRBD1 (5 bases). The V gene's germline CDR1 is LGHNA and CDR2 YSLEER. The CDR3 extends over 17 amino acids. This CDR3 is CASSQELGRAGPESAFF. The CDR3 DNA reads TGCGCCAGTAGCCAAGAACTGGGACGAGCGGGCCCTGAGTCAGCTTTCTTT.

This clone was seen only once. This chain joins TRBV6-5 and TRBJ1-2; TRBD1 might be the D (6 bases). This CDR3 is 15 amino acids long. V was cut by 0 bases and J by 6 bases, with 14 bases left in between. CDR1 and CDR2 from the germline V gene are MNHEY and SVGAGI. In nucleotides, the CDR3 is TGTGCCAGCAGTTACTCGGACAGTTCTCAGGATGGCTACACCTTC. It encodes CASSYSDSSQDGYTF.

V is TRBV7-6 and J is TRBJ2-3; TRBD1 matches at 7 bases. V lost 5 bases to trimming and J lost 6 bases; unmatched junction nucleotides: 11. CDR1 and CDR2 (germline): SGHVS, FNYEAQ. This CDR3 region has 15 residues. For the CDR3, the DNA is TGTGCCAGCAGCCTCGACAGGGCCGGAGGTGATACGCAGTATTTT. This encodes CASSLDRAGGDTQYF.

The CDR3 DNA sequence: TGCGCCAGCAGCTTGGCGGCTAGTCGCGACGAGCAGTACTTC. Translating gives CASSLAASRDEQYF. This sequence joins TRBV5-1 and TRBJ2-7; D ambiguous. Germline values: CDR1 SGHRS, CDR2 YFSETQ. The CDR3 totals 14 residues. The ends were cut back, 0 bases at V and 5 bases at J, with 12 bases in the middle.